This T cell receptor (beta chain) was identified in a study of T cell repertoires in ileal Crohn's disease. Overall study: About half of patients got postoperative therapy: roughly 12 thiopurines, approximately 17 anti-TNF. At postoperative colonoscopy, neoterminal ileum biopsies were taken as M6.

Repertoires were generated with immunoSEQ multiplex PCR, while TCRdb's copy carries only in-frame clones and drops some. This table has about 11,000 clones, more than 65% appearing once. In germline, CDR1 is LNHDA, CDR2 SQIVND (reference sequence). The CDR3 runs 13 residues. The V segment lost 8 bases and the J segment 4 bases; nucleotides outside the gene matches: 2. As to time point: neoterminal ileum biopsy at postoperative endoscopy, about 6 months after surgery. The sequenced sample consisted of ileal tissue. J is TRBJ2-1 and V is TRBV19, with 10 bases lining up with TRBD1. This TCR was sampled from an adult with Crohn's disease. The CDR3 nucleotides are TGTGCCAGTCGACAGGGGGCTTACAATGAGCAGTTCTTC. Translation gives CASRQGAYNEQFF.